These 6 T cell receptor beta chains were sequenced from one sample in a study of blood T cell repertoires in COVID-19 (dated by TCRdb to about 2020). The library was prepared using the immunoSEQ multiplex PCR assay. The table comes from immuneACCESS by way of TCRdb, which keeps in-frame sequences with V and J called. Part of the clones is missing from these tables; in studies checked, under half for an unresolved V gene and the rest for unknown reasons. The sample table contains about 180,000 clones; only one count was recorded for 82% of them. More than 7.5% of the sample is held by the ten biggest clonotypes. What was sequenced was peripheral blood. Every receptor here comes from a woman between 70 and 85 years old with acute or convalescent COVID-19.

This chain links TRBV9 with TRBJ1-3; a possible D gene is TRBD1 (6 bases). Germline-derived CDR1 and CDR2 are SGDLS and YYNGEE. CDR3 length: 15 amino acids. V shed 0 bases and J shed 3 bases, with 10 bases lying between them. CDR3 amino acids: CASSVDRGGGNTIYF. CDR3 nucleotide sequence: TGTGCCAGCAGCGTAGATAGGGGGGGTGGAAACACCATATATTTT. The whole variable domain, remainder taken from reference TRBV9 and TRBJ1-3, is DSGVTQTPKHLITATGQRVTLRCSPRSGDLSVYWYQQSLDQGLQFLIQYYNGEERAKGNILERFSAQQFPDLHSELNLSSLELGDSALYFCASSVDRGGGNTIYFGEGSWLTVV.

The CDR3 nucleotides are TGTGCCAGCAGATTTCGACTAGCGGGAGTTCCCGGGGAGCTGTTTTTT. Translated: CASRFRLAGVPGELFF. The V gene is TRBV7-2, the J gene TRBJ2-2; TRBD2 matches at 12 bases. Germline V gene lookup returns CDR1 SGHTA and CDR2 FQGNSA. V was pared by 6 bases and J by 6 bases, with 8 bases of the junction left unmatched. CDR3 length: 16 residues.

CDR3: CASSPPIRGNSPLHF. Written as DNA, the CDR3 is TGTGCCAGCAGTCCTCCTATAAGGGGGAATTCACCCCTCCACTTT. The rearrangement uses TRBV6-5 and TRBJ1-6; D may be TRBD1 (6 bases). There are 15 residues in the CDR3. Trimming shortened V by 5 bases and J by 7 bases, and 15 bases separated the two germline ends. Germline V CDR1 and CDR2: MNHEY, SVGAGI.

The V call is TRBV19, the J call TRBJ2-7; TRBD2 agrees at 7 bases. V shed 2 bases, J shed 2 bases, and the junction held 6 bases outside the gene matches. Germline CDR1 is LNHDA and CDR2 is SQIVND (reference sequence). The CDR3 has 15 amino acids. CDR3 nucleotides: TGTGCCAGTAGTATATCGGCAGGGAGGGCCTACGAGCAGTACTTC. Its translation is CASSISAGRAYEQYF. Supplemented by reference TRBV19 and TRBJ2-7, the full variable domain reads DGGITQSPKYLFRKEGQNVTLSCEQNLNHDAMYWYRQDPGQGLRLIYYSQIVNDFQKGDIAEGYSVSREKKESFPLTVTSAQKNPTAFYLCASSISAGRAYEQYFGPGTRLTVT.

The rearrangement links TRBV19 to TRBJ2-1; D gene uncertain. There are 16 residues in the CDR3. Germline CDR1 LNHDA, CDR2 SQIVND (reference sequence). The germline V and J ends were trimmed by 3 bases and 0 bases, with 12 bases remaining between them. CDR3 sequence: CASSIRGSNSYNEQFF. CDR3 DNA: TGTGCCAGTAGTATTCGTGGCAGTAACTCCTACAATGAGCAGTTCTTC.

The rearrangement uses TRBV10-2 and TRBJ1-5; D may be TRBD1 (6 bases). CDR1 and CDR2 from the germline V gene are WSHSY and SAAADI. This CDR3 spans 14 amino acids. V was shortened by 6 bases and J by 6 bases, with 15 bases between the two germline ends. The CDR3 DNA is TGCGCCAGCAGCGGGGGGCGCAGGGGTCAGCCCCAGCATTTT. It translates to CASSGGRRGQPQHF.